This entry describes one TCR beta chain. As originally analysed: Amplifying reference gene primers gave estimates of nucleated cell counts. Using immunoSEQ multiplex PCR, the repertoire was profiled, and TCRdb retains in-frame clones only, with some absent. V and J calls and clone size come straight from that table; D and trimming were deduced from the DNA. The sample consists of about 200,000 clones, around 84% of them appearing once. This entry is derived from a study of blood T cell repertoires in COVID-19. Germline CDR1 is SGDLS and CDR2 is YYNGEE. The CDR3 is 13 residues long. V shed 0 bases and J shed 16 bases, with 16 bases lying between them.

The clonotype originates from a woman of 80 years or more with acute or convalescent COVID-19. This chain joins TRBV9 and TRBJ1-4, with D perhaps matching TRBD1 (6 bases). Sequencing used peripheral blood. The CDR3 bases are TGTGCCAGCAGCGTAGACGGGGGGCGGGAGACGTTTTTT. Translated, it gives CASSVDGGRETFF.